This passage covers 29 T cell receptor beta chains from one sample sequenced in a study of blood T cell repertoires in COVID-19. Clones were sequenced by immunoSEQ multiplex PCR, and TCRdb holds only the in-frame ones, with some missing. The sample lists roughly 100,000 clones; around 90% were seen once. The sample taken for sequencing was peripheral blood. These receptors were collected from a woman in her fifties or sixties with COVID-19, enrolled during active disease.

The rearrangement links TRBV7-2 to TRBJ1-2; D ambiguous. This CDR3 spans 13 amino acids. V lost 5 bases, J lost 4 bases, and 11 bases lay in between. In germline, CDR1 is SGHTA, CDR2 FQGNSA. CDR3 bases: TGTGCCAGCAGCCCGAGGTTGAGCTATGGCTACACCTTC. Translating it yields CASSPRLSYGYTF.

V and J are TRBV7-3 and TRBJ1-2; tentatively, D is TRBD1 (6 bases). Germline CDR1 and CDR2: SGHTA and FQGTGA. V lost 5 bases, J lost 9 bases, and 16 bases lay in between. This CDR3 comprises 13 residues. The CDR3 DNA is TGTGCCAGCAGCACCCGGGGGGGCGCAAGCTACACCTTC. Translated, it gives CASSTRGGASYTF.

The rearrangement links TRBV19 to TRBJ1-5; 7 nucleotides agree with TRBD1. There are 15 residues in the CDR3. CDR1 is LNHDA and CDR2 is SQIVND in the germline V gene (reference sequence). The V and J ends lost 8 bases and 4 bases, in that order; junction bases with no gene match: 11. CDR3 DNA sequence: TGTGCCAGTTCGACGACAGGGACTAGTAATCAGCCCCAGCATTTT. Amino acids: CASSTTGTSNQPQHF.

This chain links TRBV4-3 with TRBJ1-4; no definite D call. V shed 2 bases and J shed 8 bases, with 15 bases lying between them. Germline CDR1 LGHNA, CDR2 YSLEER. The CDR3 has 15 residues. In nucleotides, the CDR3 is TGCGCCAGCAGCCAAAGTCCGGGGAAAGGAGAAAAACTGTTTTTT. Translating it yields CASSQSPGKGEKLFF.

The chain uses TRBV5-3 and TRBJ2-7; tentative D call: TRBD1 (5 bases). TRBV5-3 is assigned to the ORF class and has an uncertain function. The CDR3 is made up of 13 amino acids. Trimming removed 2 bases from V and 2 bases from J, with 8 bases in between. The CDR3, as DNA: TGTGCCAGAAGCTTTACAGGAACCTACGAGCAGTACGTC. Its translation: CARSFTGTYEQYV.

J is TRBJ2-7 and V is TRBV5-1; 8 nucleotides agree with TRBD2. The ends lost 0 bases at V and 1 base at J; junction bases unmatched: 6. This CDR3 is built from 16 residues. Per germline, CDR1 SGHRS and CDR2 YFSETQ. CDR3 loop: CASSLGGTRGSYEQYF. The DNA of the CDR3 is TGCGCCAGCAGCTTGGGAGGGACTAGAGGTTCCTACGAGCAGTACTTC.

V is TRBV15 and J is TRBJ1-2, with D tentatively TRBD1 (5 bases). Germline V CDR1 and CDR2: LNHNV, YYDKDF (reference sequence). The CDR3 is 14 residues long. V lost 3 bases to trimming and J lost 1 base, with 9 bases between them. The chain's CDR3 is CATSSFGGNYGYTF. As DNA, the CDR3 is TGTGCCACCAGCAGCTTCGGGGGTAACTATGGCTACACCTTC.

The V gene is TRBV10-3, the J gene TRBJ1-3, with D possibly TRBD1 on 5 matching bases. Trimming took off 6 bases at V and 0 bases at J, with 12 bases between the two ends. This CDR3 has 15 residues. From germline, CDR1 is ENHRY and CDR2 SYGVKD. The CDR3 DNA is TGTGCCATCAGCTCCGGACAAGACTCTGGAAACACCATATATTTT. This translates into CAISSGQDSGNTIYF.

This chain uses TRBV28 with TRBJ2-4, with a tentative D call TRBD1 (5 bases). CDR1 and CDR2 (germline): MDHEN, SYDVKM. This CDR3 is built from 11 residues. Trimming cost V 4 bases and J 9 bases, with 7 bases left between them. The CDR3 region has the DNA TGTGCCAGCAGTTCAGGGCCCATTCAGTACTTC. Translating gives CASSSGPIQYF. The full variable domain, with the rest looked up from reference TRBV28 and TRBJ2-4, is DVKVTQSSRYLVKRTGEKVFLECVQDMDHENMFWYRQDPGLGLRLIYFSYDVKMKEKGDIPEGYSVSREKKERFSLILESASTNQTSMYLCASSSGPIQYFGAGTRLSVL.

The chain links TRBV12-5 to TRBJ1-6; 9 bases are a match to TRBD1. The junction had 4 bases not matched to a gene; V was cut back by 6 bases and J by 1 base. This CDR3 is built from 16 residues. The V gene's germline CDR1 is LGHNT and CDR2 FRNRAP. The CDR3 DNA is TGTGCTAGTGGCTTTGACAGGGGGTCCTATAATTCACCCCTCCACTTT. Translating it yields CASGFDRGSYNSPLHF.

V usage is TRBV19 and J usage is TRBJ1-1, with D maybe TRBD1 (5 bases). V gave up 5 bases and J gave up 4 bases, with 14 bases separating them. The germline V gene encodes CDR1 LNHDA and CDR2 SQIVND (reference sequence). The CDR3 is 14 residues long. As DNA, the CDR3 is TGTGCCAGTAGTTGGCGGGGCGGGAGCACTGAAGCTTTCTTT. Translation gives CASSWRGGSTEAFF.

Remarks on this clone: The same CDR3 is also encoded by other DNA sequences in this sample. This chain joins TRBV5-5 and TRBJ2-1; TRBD1 agrees at 9 bases. In germline, CDR1 is SGHKS, CDR2 YYEKEE (reference sequence). CDR3 size: 15 residues. Trimming at V came to 4 bases and at J to 5 bases, leaving 7 bases not matched to a gene. DNA for the CDR3: TGTGCCAGCAGCCCCGGGACAGGGTTTGACAATGAGCAGTTCTTC. The encoded protein is CASSPGTGFDNEQFF.

This chain links TRBV10-3 with TRBJ2-3; 10 bases align to TRBD1. V was clipped by 4 bases and J by 7 bases; unmatched bases: 8. CDR1 ENHRY and CDR2 SYGVKD come from the germline V gene. This CDR3 is 15 amino acids long. The CDR3 coding sequence is TGTGCCATCAGTGTACCGGGACAGGGGTACAATACGCAGTATTTT. Amino acid sequence: CAISVPGQGYNTQYF.

This clone was seen more than once but under ten times. The chain uses TRBV7-8 and TRBJ1-3; TRBD1 aligns across 7 bases. The CDR3 has 16 amino acids. Germline CDR1 reads SGHVS; CDR2 reads FQNEAQ. The V and J ends lost 3 bases and 0 bases, in that order; junction bases with no gene match: 5. Here the CDR3 DNA reads TGTGCCAGCAGCTTGACAGGGCCCTTCTCTGGAAACACCATATATTTT. It translates to CASSLTGPFSGNTIYF.

J is TRBJ1-5 and V is TRBV7-2; perhaps TRBD1 as D (6 bases). Trimming stripped 5 bases from V and 7 bases from J, with 15 bases between. Germline V lookup: CDR1 SGHTA, CDR2 FQGNSA. The CDR3 runs 14 residues. CDR3 in amino acids: CASSIGQSRQPQHF. CDR3 DNA sequence: TGTGCCAGCAGCATCGGACAGTCTCGACAGCCCCAGCATTTT.

Written as DNA, the CDR3 is TGTGCCAGCAGTGCGGACAGGAACTATGGCTACACCTTC. Translating gives CASSADRNYGYTF. The V call is TRBV27, the J call TRBJ1-2; 7 nucleotides match TRBD1. This CDR3 spans 13 amino acids. The J segment lost 2 bases and the V segment lost 5 bases, leaving 2 bases of the junction unmatched. Germline V gene data show CDR1 as MNHEY and CDR2 as SMNVEV (reference sequence).

The chain uses TRBV4-1 and TRBJ1-1; 8 bases agree with TRBD1. From germline, CDR1 is MGHRA and CDR2 YSYEKL. V lost 5 bases to trimming and J lost 1 base; unmatched junction nucleotides: 3. This CDR3 comprises 14 residues. The CDR3: CASSFTGGNTEAFF. The CDR3 DNA is TGCGCCAGCAGCTTCACAGGGGGGAACACTGAAGCTTTCTTT.

This chain uses TRBV28 with TRBJ2-5; D is undetermined. CDR1 and CDR2 (germline): MDHEN, SYDVKM. Trimming cost V 5 bases and J 4 bases, with 8 bases left between them. This CDR3 has 12 amino acids. CDR3 nucleotide sequence: TGTGCCAGCAGTGACCCTAGAGAGACCCAGTACTTC. This gives the protein CASSDPRETQYF.

This chain links TRBV4-1 with TRBJ1-2; the D is unclear. The CDR3 consists of 16 residues. Germline values: CDR1 MGHRA, CDR2 YSYEKL. V lost 0 bases to trimming and J lost 4 bases, with 15 bases between them. CDR3 in amino acids: CASSQDPSTWGYGYTF. DNA for the CDR3: TGCGCCAGCAGCCAAGATCCTAGCACCTGGGGCTATGGCTACACCTTC.

The chain has TRBV7-2 and TRBJ2-1; 9 positions agree with TRBD1. CDR1 and CDR2 from the germline V gene are SGHTA and FQGNSA. The CDR3 runs to 13 residues. The V gene end was trimmed by 3 bases and the J gene end by 15 bases; junction bases not matched to a gene: 9. Here the CDR3 reads CASSFRDRVRAFF. CDR3 sequence (DNA): TGTGCCAGCAGCTTCCGGGACAGGGTACGTGCGTTCTTC.

The genes are TRBV27 and TRBJ1-5; the D gene is possibly TRBD1 (5 bases). With 6 bases removed from V and 6 bases from J, the gap between germline ends came to 24 bases. Germline V CDR1 and CDR2: MNHEY, SMNVEV (reference sequence). The length of the CDR3 is 17 residues. DNA of the CDR3: TGTGCCAGCAGCCTATCGGGCGGGACTCTTCGGGGTCAGCCCCAGCATTTT. Residues: CASSLSGGTLRGQPQHF.

The gene calls are TRBV5-6 and TRBJ1-5; maybe TRBD1 (5 bases). Looked up from germline, CDR1 is SGHDT and CDR2 is YYEEEE. V shed 0 bases and J shed 1 base, with 17 bases lying between them. CDR3 length: 18 amino acids. The DNA for the CDR3 is TGTGCCAGCAGCTTGGCAAAGGCAGGGTGGACGAGCAATCAGCCCCAGCATTTT. This encodes CASSLAKAGWTSNQPQHF.

The gene calls are TRBV7-2 and TRBJ1-3; maybe TRBD1 (5 bases). CDR1 is SGHTA, CDR2 FQGNSA, per germline. V shed 5 bases and J shed 0 bases, with 11 bases lying between them. The length of the CDR3 is 15 residues. CDR3 residues: CASSVRGGSGNTIYF. The CDR3 DNA reads TGTGCCAGCAGCGTAAGGGGCGGCTCTGGAAACACCATATATTTT.

This chain uses TRBV19 with TRBJ1-5; 7 nucleotides agree with TRBD1. CDR1 and CDR2 from the germline V gene are LNHDA and SQIVND (reference sequence). Trimming cost V 5 bases and J 4 bases; bases outside gene matches: 11. This CDR3 region has 16 residues. Here the CDR3 reads CASSRQPGQINQPQHF. The DNA of the CDR3 is TGTGCCAGTAGTCGCCAGCCGGGACAGATTAATCAGCCCCAGCATTTT.

The chain joins TRBV5-1 to TRBJ2-1; D not certain. Trimming stripped 4 bases from V and 0 bases from J, with 11 bases between. This CDR3 comprises 15 residues. Germline CDR1 reads SGHRS; CDR2 reads YFSETQ. CDR3 in DNA: TGCGCCAGCAGCCTTCCTAGGCCCTCCTACAATGAGCAGTTCTTC. Translating it yields CASSLPRPSYNEQFF.

The chain combines TRBV2 with TRBJ1-6, with no clear D. Germline V CDR1 and CDR2: SNHLY, FYNNEI. Trimming left V 0 bases short and J 7 bases short, with 10 bases between. The CDR3 has 15 amino acids. CDR3 protein: CASSEAGGANSPLHF. The CDR3 coding sequence is TGTGCCAGCAGTGAAGCAGGCGGTGCGAATTCACCCCTCCACTTT.

The chain employs TRBV7-8 and TRBJ2-2; possibly TRBD2 for D (6 bases). Germline V gene lookup returns CDR1 SGHVS and CDR2 FQNEAQ. The germline V and J ends were trimmed by 6 bases and 5 bases, with 13 bases remaining between them. The CDR3 is made up of 14 amino acids. The CDR3 sequence: CASSWAGRTGELFF. CDR3 sequence (DNA): TGTGCCAGCAGTTGGGCAGGGAGGACCGGGGAGCTGTTTTTT.

The V gene is TRBV28, the J gene TRBJ1-2, with 9 bases identical to TRBD1. V gave up 5 bases and J gave up 7 bases; unmatched junction bases: 2. The germline CDR1 and CDR2 sequences are MDHEN and SYDVKM. The CDR3 consists of 12 residues. CDR3 coding DNA: TGTGCCAGCAGTAACAGGGGGCTTGGCTACACCTTC. Translated, it gives CASSNRGLGYTF.

The V and J genes are TRBV6-6 and TRBJ2-3; 11 bases are shared with TRBD2. This CDR3 is built from 16 residues. Trimming took 6 bases from V and 2 from J; bases not matched to a gene: 7. Germline CDR1 and CDR2: MNHNY and SVGAGI (reference sequence). The CDR3 protein is CASRDSGGAFTDTQYF. The DNA of the CDR3 is TGTGCCAGCAGAGATAGCGGGGGGGCTTTCACAGATACGCAGTATTTT.